This is a list of T cell receptor beta chains from one sample in a study of T cell changes during pregnancy in multiple sclerosis. Only in-frame clones appear in the TCRdb table, and some are missing; sequencing was by immunoSEQ multiplex PCR. The repertoire consists of some 85,000 clones, with over 90% occurring once and the leading ten covering about 0.78%. Material: peripheral blood, obtained in the third trimester of pregnancy. All receptors derive from a female donor with multiple sclerosis, enrolled in a pregnancy study. The CDR3 runs from the conserved cysteine through the conserved F or W. Each record gives: J gene, D gene, V gene, CDR3 protein. The D gene is left open where the match is weak.

j_call: TRBJ2-2
d_call: -
v_call: TRBV18
cdr3_aa: CASSLPGTLNTGELFF

j_call: TRBJ1-3
d_call: -
v_call: TRBV21-1
cdr3_aa: CASSKERGRGGGNTIYF

j_call: TRBJ2-1
d_call: TRBD2
v_call: TRBV30
cdr3_aa: CAWSVVAGGPGEQFF

j_call: TRBJ2-7
d_call: -
v_call: TRBV2
cdr3_aa: CASSPWTGDEQYF

j_call: TRBJ2-2
d_call: -
v_call: TRBV28
cdr3_aa: CASHFSGVAGELFF

j_call: TRBJ2-7
d_call: TRBD2
v_call: TRBV5-1
cdr3_aa: CASSRILAGTFYEQYF

j_call: TRBJ2-5
d_call: TRBD1
v_call: TRBV19
cdr3_aa: CASSITGGRETQYF

j_call: TRBJ1-1
d_call: TRBD1
v_call: TRBV10-1
cdr3_aa: CASSEPGTGPNTEAFF

j_call: TRBJ1-1
d_call: -
v_call: TRBV7-6
cdr3_aa: CASSPAVSEAFF

j_call: TRBJ1-2
d_call: TRBD1
v_call: TRBV15
cdr3_aa: CATSSQQGDYGYTF

j_call: TRBJ2-3
d_call: -
v_call: TRBV7-9
cdr3_aa: CASSLQGTSTDTQYF

j_call: TRBJ2-1
d_call: -
v_call: TRBV19
cdr3_aa: CAITDGTYNEQFF

j_call: TRBJ1-1
d_call: -
v_call: TRBV6-4
cdr3_aa: CASSPDWGRVNTEAFF

j_call: TRBJ2-7
d_call: TRBD2
v_call: TRBV27
cdr3_aa: CASSFGAPDRGRAHEQYF

j_call: TRBJ2-1
d_call: -
v_call: TRBV11-2
cdr3_aa: CASSPDRLRSYNEQFF

j_call: TRBJ2-7
d_call: TRBD2
v_call: TRBV13
cdr3_aa: CASSLGLAGVGSYEQYF

j_call: TRBJ1-2
d_call: -
v_call: TRBV4-2
cdr3_aa: CASSQTGGSYGYTF

j_call: TRBJ1-1
d_call: TRBD1
v_call: TRBV27
cdr3_aa: CASSFSLQGPYEAFF

j_call: TRBJ2-7
d_call: -
v_call: TRBV5-4
cdr3_aa: CASSYKGALSYEQYF

j_call: TRBJ1-1
d_call: -
v_call: TRBV5-1
cdr3_aa: CASSLVWGHDTEAFF

j_call: TRBJ2-7
d_call: -
v_call: TRBV7-6
cdr3_aa: CASSPRDTFYEQYF

j_call: TRBJ2-7
d_call: TRBD2
v_call: TRBV5-1
cdr3_aa: CASSRESGAYEQYF

j_call: TRBJ2-2
d_call: TRBD2
v_call: TRBV13
cdr3_aa: CASSFPSGRNTGELFF

j_call: TRBJ2-1
d_call: -
v_call: TRBV6-5
cdr3_aa: CASGEAYNEQFF

j_call: TRBJ2-1
d_call: TRBD2
v_call: TRBV7-9
cdr3_aa: CASSLVVAGLYNEQFF

j_call: TRBJ2-7
d_call: TRBD1
v_call: TRBV5-6
cdr3_aa: CASSSGTGSLSYEQYF

j_call: TRBJ2-1
d_call: TRBD2
v_call: TRBV27
cdr3_aa: CASSFLAGDYNEQFF

j_call: TRBJ2-3
d_call: -
v_call: TRBV5-1
cdr3_aa: CASSTSGDRTDTQYF

j_call: TRBJ2-1
d_call: -
v_call: TRBV6-1
cdr3_aa: CASSEYAGLFRDPPYNEQFF

j_call: TRBJ1-1
d_call: TRBD1
v_call: TRBV5-1
cdr3_aa: CASSLAGTGPNTEAFF

j_call: TRBJ2-1
d_call: TRBD2
v_call: TRBV5-4
cdr3_aa: CASFPGTSNNEQFF

j_call: TRBJ1-2
d_call: TRBD1
v_call: TRBV11-2
cdr3_aa: CASSLIPGGLPGTHYGYTF

j_call: TRBJ1-2
d_call: -
v_call: TRBV27
cdr3_aa: CASRATANYGYTF

j_call: TRBJ2-5
d_call: TRBD2
v_call: TRBV7-3
cdr3_aa: CASSKYGLTSGRWVQETQYF

j_call: TRBJ2-1
d_call: TRBD1
v_call: TRBV29-1
cdr3_aa: CSGGQGSSYNEQFF

j_call: TRBJ1-2
d_call: -
v_call: TRBV7-8
cdr3_aa: CASSRFPESNYGYTF

j_call: TRBJ2-3
d_call: -
v_call: TRBV28
cdr3_aa: CASSIPVPDTQYF

j_call: TRBJ2-2
d_call: TRBD1
v_call: TRBV5-1
cdr3_aa: CASSSQGPTGELFF

j_call: TRBJ2-3
d_call: -
v_call: TRBV7-6
cdr3_aa: CASSPRGPSDTQYF

j_call: TRBJ2-3
d_call: TRBD2
v_call: TRBV7-2
cdr3_aa: CASSPSLAGGPTTDTQYF

j_call: TRBJ2-1
d_call: TRBD2
v_call: TRBV19
cdr3_aa: CASSTTSPRQFF

j_call: TRBJ1-1
d_call: -
v_call: TRBV2
cdr3_aa: CASTVMNTEAFF

j_call: TRBJ2-7
d_call: -
v_call: TRBV2
cdr3_aa: CATRRGPAYEQYF

j_call: TRBJ2-2
d_call: -
v_call: TRBV30
cdr3_aa: CACKGAAHAGELFF

j_call: TRBJ2-1
d_call: TRBD2
v_call: TRBV29-1
cdr3_aa: CSVEKAGGGYNEQFF

j_call: TRBJ2-1
d_call: TRBD2
v_call: TRBV19
cdr3_aa: CASSLASGRWNEQFF

j_call: TRBJ2-4
d_call: TRBD1
v_call: TRBV10-3
cdr3_aa: CAISDTGGAPKNIQYF

j_call: TRBJ2-1
d_call: TRBD2
v_call: TRBV5-1
cdr3_aa: CASTSLGLAGAGEQFF

j_call: TRBJ1-1
d_call: TRBD1
v_call: TRBV5-6
cdr3_aa: CASSGRQGWGTEAFF

j_call: TRBJ1-5
d_call: TRBD1
v_call: TRBV19
cdr3_aa: CASSGGQGRGNQPQHF

j_call: TRBJ2-5
d_call: TRBD1
v_call: TRBV13
cdr3_aa: CASSAQGQAGETQYF

j_call: TRBJ2-6
d_call: TRBD2
v_call: TRBV7-6
cdr3_aa: CASSSQVAGGAGANVLTF

j_call: TRBJ1-5
d_call: -
v_call: TRBV28
cdr3_aa: CASSLTPPGGRVQPQHF

j_call: TRBJ1-1
d_call: TRBD1
v_call: TRBV7-9
cdr3_aa: CASSSQGRLEAFF